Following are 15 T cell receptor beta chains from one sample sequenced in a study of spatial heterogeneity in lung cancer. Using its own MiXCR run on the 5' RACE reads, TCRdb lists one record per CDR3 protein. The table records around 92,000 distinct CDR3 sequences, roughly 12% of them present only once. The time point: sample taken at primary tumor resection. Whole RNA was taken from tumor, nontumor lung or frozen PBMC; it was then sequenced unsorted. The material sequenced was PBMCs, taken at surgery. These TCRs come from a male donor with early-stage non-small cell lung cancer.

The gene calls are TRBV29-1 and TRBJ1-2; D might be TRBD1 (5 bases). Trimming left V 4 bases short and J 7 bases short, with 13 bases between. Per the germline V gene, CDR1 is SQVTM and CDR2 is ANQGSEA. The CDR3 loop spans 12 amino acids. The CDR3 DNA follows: TGCAGCGTTGGGGGGACCAACCGTGGCTACACCTTC. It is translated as CSVGGTNRGYTF.

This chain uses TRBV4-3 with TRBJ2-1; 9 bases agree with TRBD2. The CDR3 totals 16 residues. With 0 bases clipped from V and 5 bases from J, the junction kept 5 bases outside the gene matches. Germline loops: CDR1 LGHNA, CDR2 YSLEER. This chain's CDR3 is CASSQDPLAGNNEQFF. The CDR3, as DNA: TGCGCCAGCAGCCAAGATCCCCTAGCGGGGAACAATGAGCAGTTCTTC.

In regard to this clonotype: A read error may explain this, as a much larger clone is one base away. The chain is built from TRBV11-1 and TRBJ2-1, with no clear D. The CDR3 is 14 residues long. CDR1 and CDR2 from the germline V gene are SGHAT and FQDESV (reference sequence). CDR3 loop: CASSLALVGNKQFF. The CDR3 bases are TGTGCCAGCAGCTTAGCCCTCGTGGGCAATAAGCAGTTCTTC. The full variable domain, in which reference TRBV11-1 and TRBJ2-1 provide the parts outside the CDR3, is EAEVAQSPRYKITEKSQAVAFWCDPISGHATLYWYRQILGQGPELLVQFQDESVVDDSQLPKDRFSAERLKGVDSTLKIQPAELGDSAMYLCASSLALVGNKQFFGPGTRLTVL.

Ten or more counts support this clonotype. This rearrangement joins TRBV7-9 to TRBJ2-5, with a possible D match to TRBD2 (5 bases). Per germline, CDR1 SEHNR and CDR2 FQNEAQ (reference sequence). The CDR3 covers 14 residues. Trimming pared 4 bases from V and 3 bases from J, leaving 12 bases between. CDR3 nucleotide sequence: TGTGCCAGCAGCTCCAACCTCGGGGAAGAGACCCAGTACTTC. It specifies CASSSNLGEETQYF.

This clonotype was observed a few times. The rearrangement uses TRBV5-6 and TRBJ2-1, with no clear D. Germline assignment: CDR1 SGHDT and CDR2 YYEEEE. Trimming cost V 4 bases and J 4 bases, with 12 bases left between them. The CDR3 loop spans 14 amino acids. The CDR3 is CASSLRSPYNEQFF. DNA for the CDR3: TGTGCCAGCAGCCTGAGGAGCCCATACAATGAGCAGTTCTTC.

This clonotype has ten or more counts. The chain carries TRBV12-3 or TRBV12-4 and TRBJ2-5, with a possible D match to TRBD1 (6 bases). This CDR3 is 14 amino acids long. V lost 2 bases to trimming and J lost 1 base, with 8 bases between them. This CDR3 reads CASSLQGFQETQYF. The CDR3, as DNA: TGTGCCAGCAGTTTACAGGGGTTCCAAGAGACCCAGTACTTC.

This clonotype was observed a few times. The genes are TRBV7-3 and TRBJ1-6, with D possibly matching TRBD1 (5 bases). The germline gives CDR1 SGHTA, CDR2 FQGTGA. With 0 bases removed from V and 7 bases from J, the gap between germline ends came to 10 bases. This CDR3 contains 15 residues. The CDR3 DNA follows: TGTGCCAGCAGCTTAACGGCAGGGTTAAATTCACCCCTCCACTTT. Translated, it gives CASSLTAGLNSPLHF.

CDR3 bases: TGCGCCAGCAGCTTTAGCGGGAGCTCCTACGAGCAGTACTTC. The encoded protein is CASSFSGSSYEQYF. This chain joins TRBV5-1 and TRBJ2-7; 9 positions match TRBD2. The junction had 0 bases not matched to a gene; V was cut back by 2 bases and J by 0 bases. Germline lookup yields CDR1 SGHRS and CDR2 YFSETQ. The CDR3 is made up of 14 amino acids.

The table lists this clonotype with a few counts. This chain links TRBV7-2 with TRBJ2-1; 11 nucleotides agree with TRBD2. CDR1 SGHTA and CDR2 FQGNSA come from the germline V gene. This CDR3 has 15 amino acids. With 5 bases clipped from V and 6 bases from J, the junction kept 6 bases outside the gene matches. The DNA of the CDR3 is TGTGCCAGCAGCCCTAGCGGGGGGCGAAGCAATGAGCAGTTCTTC. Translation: CASSPSGGRSNEQFF.

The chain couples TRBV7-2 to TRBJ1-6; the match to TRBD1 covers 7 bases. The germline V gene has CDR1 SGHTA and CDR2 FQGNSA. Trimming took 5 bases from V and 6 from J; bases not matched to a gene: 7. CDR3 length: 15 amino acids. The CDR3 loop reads CASSRGQQFNSPLHF. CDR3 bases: TGTGCCAGCAGCCGGGGACAGCAATTTAATTCACCCCTCCACTTT.

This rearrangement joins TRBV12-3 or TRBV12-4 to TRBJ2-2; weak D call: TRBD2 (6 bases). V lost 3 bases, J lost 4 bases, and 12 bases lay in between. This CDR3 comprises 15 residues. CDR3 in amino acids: CASSFGLASTGELFF. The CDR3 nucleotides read TGTGCCAGCAGTTTTGGGCTAGCGAGCACCGGGGAGCTGTTTTTT.

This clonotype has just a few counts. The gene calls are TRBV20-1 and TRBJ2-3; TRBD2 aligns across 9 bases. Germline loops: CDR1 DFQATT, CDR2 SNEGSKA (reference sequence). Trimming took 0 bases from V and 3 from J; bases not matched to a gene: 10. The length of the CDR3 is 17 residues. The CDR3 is CSARDLRGAGGTDTQYF. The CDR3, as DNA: TGCAGTGCTAGAGATCTGCGGGGAGCGGGGGGAACAGATACGCAGTATTTT.

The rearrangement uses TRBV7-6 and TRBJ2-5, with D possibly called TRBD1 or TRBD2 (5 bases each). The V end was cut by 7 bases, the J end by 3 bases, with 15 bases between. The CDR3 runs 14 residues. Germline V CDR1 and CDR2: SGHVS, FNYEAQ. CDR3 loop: CASTLRGVEETQYF. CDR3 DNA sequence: TGTGCCAGCACCCTGCGAGGGGTTGAAGAGACCCAGTACTTC.

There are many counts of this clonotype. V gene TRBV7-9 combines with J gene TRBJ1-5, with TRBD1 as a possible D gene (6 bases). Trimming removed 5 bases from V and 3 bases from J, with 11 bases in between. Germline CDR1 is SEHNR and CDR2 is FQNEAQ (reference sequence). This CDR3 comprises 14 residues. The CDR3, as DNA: TGTGCCAGCAGCCCAACAGGGAACAATCAGCCCCAGCATTTT. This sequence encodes CASSPTGNNQPQHF.

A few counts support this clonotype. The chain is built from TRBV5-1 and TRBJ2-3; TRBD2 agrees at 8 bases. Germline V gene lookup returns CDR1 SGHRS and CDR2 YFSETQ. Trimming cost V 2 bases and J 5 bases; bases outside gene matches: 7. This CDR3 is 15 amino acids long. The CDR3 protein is CASSLRLAGLDTQYF. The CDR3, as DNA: TGCGCCAGCAGCTTACGGCTAGCGGGCCTAGATACGCAGTATTTT.